The following is a T cell receptor beta chain sequence with its context. Antigen unknown. This specimen comes from a study of monozygotic twins with inflammatory bowel disease. Every TCR library consumed approximately 4,000 ng of total RNA. The unique tags termed UMIs, each holding a 6-nucleotide sample barcode, were added by means of template switching. TCRdb re-called the 5' RACE reads; one entry per CDR3 protein, DNA not given. This listing includes around 190,000 distinct CDR3 sequences. The CDR3 loop spans 15 amino acids. The V gene's germline CDR1 is SEHNR and CDR2 FQNEAQ (reference sequence). Study-wide results and limits: Fewer clonotypes were shared with others by IBD patients than by healthy twins, especially with disease activity. Treatment differences in immunosuppression may have added variability to the repertoires of patients.

Sequenced input: blood. This receptor was identified in a human donor with ulcerative colitis or Crohn's disease, or a healthy co-twin of an affected twin (not recorded which). V usage is TRBV7-9 and J usage is TRBJ1-2. This CDR3 reads CASSLLGEGNYGYTF.